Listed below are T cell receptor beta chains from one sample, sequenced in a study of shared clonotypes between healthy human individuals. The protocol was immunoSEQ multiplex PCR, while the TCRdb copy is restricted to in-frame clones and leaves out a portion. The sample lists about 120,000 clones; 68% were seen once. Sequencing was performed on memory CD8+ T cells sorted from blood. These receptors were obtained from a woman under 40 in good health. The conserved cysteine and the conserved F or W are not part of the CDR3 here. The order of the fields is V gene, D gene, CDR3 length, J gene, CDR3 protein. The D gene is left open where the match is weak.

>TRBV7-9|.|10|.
ASSLTGSEQY
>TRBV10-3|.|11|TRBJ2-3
AISDLGTDTQY
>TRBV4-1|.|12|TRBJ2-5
ASSPGTGIQTQY
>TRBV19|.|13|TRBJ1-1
ASTYDGRMNTEAF
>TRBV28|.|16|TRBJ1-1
ASSSSPGPLPMNTEAF
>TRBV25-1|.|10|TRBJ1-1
ASSEQTTEAF
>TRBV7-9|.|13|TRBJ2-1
ASSLAGGPWNEQF
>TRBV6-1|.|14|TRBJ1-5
ASSVDRSYSNQPQH
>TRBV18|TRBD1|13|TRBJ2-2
ASSVRQGYTGELF
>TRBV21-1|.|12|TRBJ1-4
ASSRVQGNEKLF
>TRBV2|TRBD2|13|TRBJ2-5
ASSDGTSGQETQY
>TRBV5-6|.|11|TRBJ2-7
ASSKQGTHEQY
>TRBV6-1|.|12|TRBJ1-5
ASSEVRTNQPQH
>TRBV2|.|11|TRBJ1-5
ASSVYSNQPQH
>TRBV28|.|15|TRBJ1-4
ASSGMRGAGSNEKLF
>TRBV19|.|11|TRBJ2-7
ASSTTPSYEQY
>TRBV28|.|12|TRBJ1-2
ASSFHLPNYGYT
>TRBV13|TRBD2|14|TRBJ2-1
ASSGELAGGPDEQF
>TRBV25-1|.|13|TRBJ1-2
ASSKSGQPLYGYT
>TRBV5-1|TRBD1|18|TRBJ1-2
ASSLDPPTGTGEANYGYT
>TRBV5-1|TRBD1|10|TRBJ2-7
ASRDRGSEQY
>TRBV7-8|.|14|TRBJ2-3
ASSLARGGTTDTQY
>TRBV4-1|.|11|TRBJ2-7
ASSQGTNYEQY